These 17 T cell receptor beta chains share one sample of origin, sequenced in a study of memory CD4+ T cells and cytomegalovirus serostatus. Single viable CD3+CD4+CD8-CD45RO+ cells were sorted as the memory CD4+ T cells. The data were produced by immunoSEQ multiplex PCR, yet TCRdb's version contains in-frame clones alone and is incomplete. The sample has approximately 50,000 clones; around three quarters are singletons. Sequencing was carried out using memory CD4+ T cells from blood. Every receptor here comes from an adult in good health and CMV-seropositive.

V and J are TRBV29-1 and TRBJ1-2; 7 bases line up with TRBD1. The germline V gene encodes CDR1 SQVTM and CDR2 ANQGSEA. The CDR3 contains 15 residues. V was pared by 2 bases and J by 6 bases, with 12 bases of the junction left unmatched. The CDR3: CSVENPRTGGDGYTF. The CDR3 nucleotides are TGCAGCGTTGAAAACCCGCGGACAGGAGGGGATGGCTACACCTTC.

The sample holds a few counts of this clone. The rearrangement links TRBV19 to TRBJ1-5; 7 bases match TRBD1. Per germline, CDR1 LNHDA and CDR2 SQIVND (reference sequence). V trimming: 7 bases; J trimming: 7 bases; junction bases outside the gene matches: 10. This CDR3 is 14 amino acids long. In DNA form, the CDR3 reads TGTGCCAGTAACCCACAGGGGACTGGACAGCCCCAGCATTTT. Translating gives CASNPQGTGQPQHF.

This clone was seen only a few times. The chain uses TRBV19 and TRBJ2-1; 7 bases agree with TRBD2. The V segment lost 3 bases and the J segment 8 bases; nucleotides outside the gene matches: 10. Germline V lookup: CDR1 LNHDA, CDR2 SQIVND (reference sequence). The CDR3 is 15 residues long. The CDR3 region has the DNA TGTGCCAGTAGTATTCGAAGCGGGAAGACTGATGAGCAGTTCTTC. It is translated as CASSIRSGKTDEQFF. The whole variable domain, filled in from reference TRBV19 and TRBJ2-1, reads DGGITQSPKYLFRKEGQNVTLSCEQNLNHDAMYWYRQDPGQGLRLIYYSQIVNDFQKGDIAEGYSVSREKKESFPLTVTSAQKNPTAFYLCASSIRSGKTDEQFFGPGTRLTVL.

This clone was seen ten or more times. The rearrangement links TRBV6-1 to TRBJ2-7, with D hard to call. The CDR3 has 13 amino acids. Trimming took 0 bases from V and 8 from J, leaving 11 bases between them. Germline lookup yields CDR1 MNHNS and CDR2 SASEGT. CDR3 region: CASSEAPAIQQYF. The CDR3 DNA reads TGTGCCAGCAGTGAAGCACCGGCAATTCAGCAGTACTTC.

The rearrangement joins TRBV5-6 to TRBJ2-3; 8 positions match TRBD2. The germline V gene encodes CDR1 SGHDT and CDR2 YYEEEE. V shed 4 bases, J shed 0 bases, and the junction held 4 bases outside the gene matches. The CDR3 runs 15 residues. CDR3 sequence reads: CASSQRLASTDTQYF. The DNA of the CDR3 is TGTGCCAGCAGCCAACGACTAGCGAGCACAGATACGCAGTATTTT.

On this clone itself: Other DNA sequences from this sample encode an identical CDR3 as well. This chain connects TRBV14 to TRBJ2-2, with 7 bases that match TRBD2. Germline V gene sequence: CDR1 SGHDN, CDR2 FVKESK. J was trimmed by 1 base and V by 1 base; bases with no gene match: 0. This CDR3 region has 15 residues. For the CDR3, the DNA is TGTGCCAGCAGCCAAGCGGGGGGGAACACCGGGGAGCTGTTTTTT. This gives the protein CASSQAGGNTGELFF.

The J gene is TRBJ2-7, the V gene TRBV5-1, with 8 bases aligning to TRBD2. The CDR3 extends over 17 amino acids. CDR1 is SGHRS and CDR2 is YFSETQ in the germline V gene. The junction had 18 bases not matched to a gene; V was cut back by 3 bases and J by 7 bases. CDR3 loop: CASSSGEPAGERGEQYF. CDR3 DNA: TGCGCCAGCAGCTCAGGGGAGCCAGCGGGAGAACGGGGTGAGCAGTACTTC. Based on the CDR3 plus reference TRBV5-1 and TRBJ2-7, the full variable domain is KAGVTQTPRYLIKTRGQQVTLSCSPISGHRSVSWYQQTPGQGLQFLFEYFSETQRNKGNFPGRFSGRQFSNSRSEMNVSTLELGDSALYLCASSSGEPAGERGEQYFGPGTRLTVT.

The chain has TRBV11-2 and TRBJ1-1; D ambiguous. This CDR3 contains 15 residues. V shed 0 bases and J shed 2 bases, with 10 bases lying between them. The germline CDR1 and CDR2 sequences are SGHAT and FQNNGV. CDR3 sequence (DNA): TGTGCCAGCAGCTTAGATCACCGTGCTAACACTGAAGCTTTCTTT. This encodes CASSLDHRANTEAFF.

This clone appeared once. V gene TRBV2 combines with J gene TRBJ1-1; TRBD1 matches at 7 bases. Losses at the gene ends were 5 bases for V and 7 bases for J; bases not matched to a gene: 13. Per germline, CDR1 SNHLY and CDR2 FYNNEI. The CDR3 totals 15 residues. The CDR3 coding sequence is TGTGCCAGCAGTCCTCGACAGGGTTTGGGGAGTGAAGCTTTCTTT. This translates into CASSPRQGLGSEAFF.

V gene TRBV5-1 combines with J gene TRBJ2-1, with 11 bases matching TRBD1. This CDR3 spans 14 amino acids. In germline, CDR1 is SGHRS, CDR2 YFSETQ. V was pared by 2 bases and J by 7 bases, with 2 bases of the junction left unmatched. The CDR3 sequence: CASSFGTGGNEQFF. DNA of the CDR3: TGCGCCAGCAGCTTCGGGACAGGGGGTAATGAGCAGTTCTTC.

This clone has more than one count but fewer than ten. The rearrangement uses TRBV30 and TRBJ1-1; D remains unclear. Trimming took 5 bases from V and 0 from J, leaving 7 bases between them. The CDR3 sequence is 12 residues long. Germline V CDR1 and CDR2: GTSNPN, SVGIG (reference sequence). CDR3 protein: CAWGELNTEAFF. The CDR3 region has the DNA TGTGCCTGGGGGGAGCTGAACACTGAAGCTTTCTTT.

This clone was detected only a few times. J is TRBJ1-2 and V is TRBV27; D might be TRBD1 (5 bases). V gave up 5 bases and J gave up 8 bases, with 21 bases separating them. Germline CDR1 and CDR2: MNHEY and SMNVEV (reference sequence). The CDR3 spans 15 residues. CDR3 in amino acids: CASSPSQGPREGYTF. The CDR3 region has the DNA TGTGCCAGCAGTCCATCCCAGGGCCCCAGAGAGGGCTACACCTTC.

This clone appeared a single time. As DNA, the CDR3 is TGTGCCAGCAGTTTCCCGCATACGGACTATGGCTACACCTTC. It codes for CASSFPHTDYGYTF. The chain has TRBV28 and TRBJ1-2; D unclear. Germline CDR1 is MDHEN and CDR2 is SYDVKM. The V end lost 3 bases, the J end lost 3 bases, and 11 bases lay between the germline ends. This CDR3 spans 14 amino acids.

The V gene is TRBV5-1, the J gene TRBJ2-7; TRBD1 aligns across 10 bases. This CDR3 is built from 16 residues. Looked up from germline, CDR1 is SGHRS and CDR2 is YFSETQ. V lost 4 bases and J lost 5; bases outside the gene matches: 12. This chain's CDR3 is CASSPRGQGLLDEQYF. The CDR3, as DNA: TGCGCCAGCAGCCCGAGGGGACAGGGGCTCTTGGACGAGCAGTACTTC. Filled out from reference TRBV5-1 and TRBJ2-7, the complete variable domain reads KAGVTQTPRYLIKTRGQQVTLSCSPISGHRSVSWYQQTPGQGLQFLFEYFSETQRNKGNFPGRFSGRQFSNSRSEMNVSTLELGDSALYLCASSPRGQGLLDEQYFGPGTRLTVT.

V gene TRBV10-3 combines with J gene TRBJ2-7, with 7 bases lining up with TRBD2. Germline CDR1 ENHRY, CDR2 SYGVKD. Unmatched junction bases numbered 12, after V lost 0 bases and J lost 7 bases. This CDR3 has 16 residues. CDR3 residues: CAISESGEGKTREQYF. The CDR3 nucleotides are TGTGCCATCAGTGAGTCCGGGGAGGGGAAGACTAGAGAGCAGTACTTC.

V and J are TRBV18 and TRBJ1-2; 7 bases agree with TRBD1. There are 15 residues in the CDR3. Germline assignment: CDR1 KGHSH and CDR2 LQKENI. V lost 4 bases to trimming and J lost 5 bases; unmatched junction nucleotides: 10. The chain's CDR3 is CASSLGQERKYGYTF. The CDR3 nucleotides are TGTGCCAGCTCACTAGGACAGGAAAGGAAATATGGCTACACCTTC. Complete variable domain (other parts from reference TRBV18 and TRBJ1-2): NAGVMQNPRHLVRRRGQEARLRCSPMKGHSHVYWYRQLPEEGLKFMVYLQKENIIDESGMPKERFSAEFPKEGPSILRIQQVVRGDSAAYFCASSLGQERKYGYTFGSGTRLTVV.

J is TRBJ1-5 and V is TRBV19; D unresolved. There are 20 residues in the CDR3. Germline assignment: CDR1 LNHDA and CDR2 SQIVND (reference sequence). The germline V and J ends were trimmed by 2 bases and 0 bases, with 23 bases remaining between them. CDR3 nucleotide sequence: TGTGCCAGTAGTATATCCTTCCCCCCGTCCCAAAACCATAGCAATCAGCCCCAGCATTTT. The encoded protein is CASSISFPPSQNHSNQPQHF.